The 15 T cell receptor beta chains below were found in one sample sequenced in a study of radiation and T cells in renal cell carcinoma. Assay used: immunoSEQ multiplex PCR; TCRdb lists only in-frame clones, some missing. This sample carries some 78,000 clones, roughly nine tenths of them seen once, and the ten largest clones take 6%. Noted time point: blood 4 weeks post-SBRT, at nephrectomy. Treatment meaning: 15 Gy SBRT to primary tumor, nephrectomy 4 weeks later. Sample: blood, taken from a patient whose treatment included radiotherapy and nephrectomy. The receptors originated from a woman in her 70s with renal cell carcinoma.

The chain joins TRBV19 to TRBJ2-1; TRBD2 aligns across 8 bases. The CDR3 is 15 amino acids. Germline loops: CDR1 LNHDA, CDR2 SQIVND (reference sequence). With V trimmed by 6 bases and J by 7 bases, 11 bases remained unmatched. As DNA, the CDR3 is TGTGCCAGTAGACCGCCGGGGGGCGGGGGGAATGAGCAGTTCTTC. Its protein is CASRPPGGGGNEQFF.

V usage is TRBV6-6 and J usage is TRBJ1-3; no reliable D call. Germline assignment: CDR1 MNHNY and CDR2 SVGAGI (reference sequence). The V gene lost 0 bases and the J gene lost 2 bases, with 8 bases spanning the gap. The CDR3 spans 15 residues. Here the CDR3 reads CASSYSGLAGNTIYF. The CDR3 DNA reads TGTGCCAGCAGTTACTCAGGGTTGGCTGGAAACACCATATATTTT.

This clone showed up just once. The CDR3 DNA is TGTGCCAGCAGCGACGGACAGGGAAGGGAAGCTTTCTTT. It encodes CASSDGQGREAFF. The chain carries TRBV7-2 and TRBJ1-1; 8 bases are shared with TRBD1. This CDR3 has 13 amino acids. CDR1 SGHTA and CDR2 FQGNSA come from the germline V gene. The V gene end was trimmed by 5 bases and the J gene end by 8 bases; junction bases not matched to a gene: 7. The variable domain in full, with the rest retrieved from reference TRBV7-2 and TRBJ1-1, is GAGVSQSPSNKVTEKGKDVELRCDPISGHTALYWYRQSLGQGLEFLIYFQGNSAPDKSGLPSDRFSAERTGGSVSTLTIQRTQQEDSAVYLCASSDGQGREAFFGQGTRLTVV.

The J gene is TRBJ2-5, the V gene TRBV21-1. TRBV21-1 corresponds to a pseudogene. The length of the CDR3 is 14 residues. The chain's CDR3 is CASSTGGFEETQYF. CDR3 sequence (DNA): TGTGCCAGCAGCACTGGGGGTTTTGAAGAGACCCAGTACTTC.

The CDR3 DNA follows: TGTGCCAGTAGTAAAACGCTAGCCAAAAACATTCAGTACTTC. Translation gives CASSKTLAKNIQYF. The chain is built from TRBV19 and TRBJ2-4; D gene ambiguous. The CDR3 has 14 amino acids. The germline gives CDR1 LNHDA, CDR2 SQIVND (reference sequence). V was cut by 4 bases and J by 0 bases, with 7 bases left in between.

V gene TRBV19 combines with J gene TRBJ2-3, with 9 nucleotides matching TRBD2. The junction had 2 bases not matched to a gene; V was cut back by 3 bases and J by 1 base. Germline V gives CDR1 LNHDA, CDR2 SQIVND (reference sequence). This CDR3 has 15 residues. The chain's CDR3 is CASSMRTSGTDTQYF. The CDR3 coding sequence is TGTGCCAGTAGTATGAGGACTAGCGGCACAGATACGCAGTATTTT.

This rearrangement joins TRBV6-6 to TRBJ2-1; weak D call: TRBD2 (6 bases). Germline V gene lookup returns CDR1 MNHNY and CDR2 SVGAGI (reference sequence). V lost 4 bases and J lost 0, with 10 bases in between. The CDR3 has 15 residues. The CDR3 sequence: CASSSLANSYNEQFF. The CDR3 DNA is TGTGCCAGCAGTTCTCTAGCGAACTCCTACAATGAGCAGTTCTTC.

This clone came up once. J is TRBJ1-2 and V is TRBV6-5; D is undetermined. The CDR3 length is 11 residues. Germline CDR1 is MNHEY and CDR2 is SVGAGI. Trimming cost V 8 bases and J 4 bases, with 8 bases left between them. The CDR3 is CASFSSYGYTF. The CDR3 DNA sequence: TGTGCCAGCTTCAGCTCCTATGGCTACACCTTC.

This chain uses TRBV11-1 with TRBJ2-7; maybe TRBD1 (7 bases). Germline V CDR1 and CDR2: SGHAT, FQDESV (reference sequence). The CDR3 extends over 17 amino acids. V was cut by 0 bases and J by 3 bases, with 18 bases left in between. The DNA of the CDR3 is TGTGCCAGCAGCTTAGCGGGGACAGCCGGACTACTCTACGAGCAGTACTTC. Amino acid sequence: CASSLAGTAGLLYEQYF.

This chain joins TRBV30 and TRBJ1-6; tentative D call: TRBD1 (5 bases). The CDR3 is made up of 13 amino acids. The V gene lost 5 bases and the J gene lost 2 bases, with 7 bases spanning the gap. From germline, CDR1 is GTSNPN and CDR2 SVGIG (reference sequence). The CDR3 loop is CAWGGAYNSPLHF. The CDR3, as DNA: TGTGCCTGGGGGGGAGCCTATAATTCACCCCTCCACTTT.

Note on this clone: The same CDR3 is also encoded by other DNA sequences in this sample. V is TRBV19 and J is TRBJ1-1; no firm D call. The CDR3 covers 14 residues. Trimming cost V 3 bases and J 1 base, with 9 bases left between them. The germline gives CDR1 LNHDA, CDR2 SQIVND (reference sequence). The CDR3 loop reads CASSIEVRNTEAFF. The CDR3 DNA sequence: TGTGCCAGTAGTATTGAAGTAAGGAACACTGAAGCTTTCTTT.

J is TRBJ2-5 and V is TRBV5-1; D unresolved. The CDR3 loop spans 17 amino acids. The V end was cut by 0 bases, the J end by 4 bases, with 19 bases between. Per germline, CDR1 SGHRS and CDR2 YFSETQ. The chain's CDR3 is CASSLDSGPTVGETQYF. In DNA, the CDR3 is TGCGCCAGCAGCTTGGACTCCGGGCCCACGGTGGGAGAGACCCAGTACTTC.

The V gene is TRBV9, the J gene TRBJ2-1; 12 bases map to TRBD2. J was trimmed by 8 bases and V by 0 bases; bases with no gene match: 9. The CDR3 covers 17 residues. Germline V gene sequence: CDR1 SGDLS, CDR2 YYNGEE. CDR3 sequence reads: CASSVGALAGGSYEQFF. The CDR3 DNA reads as TGTGCCAGCAGCGTAGGCGCCCTAGCGGGGGGGTCCTATGAGCAGTTCTTC.

CDR3 coding DNA: TGTGCCAGCATTCGGGCTAGCGGGGGTTTCTCCTACGAGCAGTACTTC. Protein: CASIRASGGFSYEQYF. V usage is TRBV2 and J usage is TRBJ2-7; 10 nucleotides agree with TRBD2. CDR1 and CDR2 (germline): SNHLY, FYNNEI. J lost 0 bases, V lost 7 bases, and 9 bases had no gene match. The CDR3 is made up of 16 amino acids. Full variable domain (remainder filled in from reference TRBV2 and TRBJ2-7): EPEVTQTPSHQVTQMGQEVILRCVPISNHLYFYWYRQILGQKVEFLVSFYNNEISEKSEIFDDQFSVERPDGSNFTLKIRSTKLEDSAMYFCASIRASGGFSYEQYFGPGTRLTVT.

The V gene is TRBV6-5, the J gene TRBJ1-1; no clear D. The CDR3 runs 14 residues. Germline V lookup: CDR1 MNHEY, CDR2 SVGAGI. The ends were cut back, 0 bases at V and 7 bases at J, with 12 bases in the middle. The CDR3 sequence: CASSYSKPGGEAFF. For the CDR3, the DNA is TGTGCCAGCAGTTACTCGAAGCCAGGCGGTGAAGCTTTCTTT.